This T cell receptor beta chain was found in a study of graft-versus-host responses after intestinal transplantation. Study-wide context: The whole recipient group had anti-thymocyte globulin induction followed by tacrolimus and steroids for about three years.

With respect to this clone: The antigen remains unidentified.

The method was immunoSEQ multiplex PCR; TCRdb's version includes in-frame clones alone and lacks a portion of them. The sample contains more than 65,000 clones, approximately 84% of which appear only once. This CDR3 has 16 amino acids. Germline V gene data show CDR1 as MRHNA and CDR2 as SNTAGT. V shed 6 bases and J 1 base; nucleotides not matched to a gene: 9. V usage is TRBV6-4 and J usage is TRBJ1-1; TRBD1 aligns across 9 bases. The sequences come from unstimulated CD4+ T cells sorted from spleen or lymph node cells, collected before transplant. This receptor was taken from a human donor who was the organ donor for an intestinal transplant. CDR3 sequence: CASRLTGGAWNTEAFF. The CDR3 DNA is TGTGCCAGCAGGCTTACAGGGGGCGCTTGGAACACTGAAGCTTTCTTT.